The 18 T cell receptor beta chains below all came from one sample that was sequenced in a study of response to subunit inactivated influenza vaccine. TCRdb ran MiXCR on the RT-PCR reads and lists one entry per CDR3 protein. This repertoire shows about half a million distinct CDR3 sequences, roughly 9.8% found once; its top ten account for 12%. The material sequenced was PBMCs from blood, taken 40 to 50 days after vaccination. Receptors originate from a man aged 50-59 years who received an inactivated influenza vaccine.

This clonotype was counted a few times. The CDR3 reads CASSSGQGFRDTQYF. CDR3 coding DNA: TGTGCCAGCAGTTCGGGACAGGGTTTTCGGGATACGCAGTATTTT. J is TRBJ2-3 and V is TRBV7-9, with 9 nucleotides matching TRBD1. Unmatched junction bases numbered 10, after V lost 6 bases and J lost 6 bases. Germline CDR1 is SEHNR and CDR2 is FQNEAQ (reference sequence). This CDR3 region has 15 residues.

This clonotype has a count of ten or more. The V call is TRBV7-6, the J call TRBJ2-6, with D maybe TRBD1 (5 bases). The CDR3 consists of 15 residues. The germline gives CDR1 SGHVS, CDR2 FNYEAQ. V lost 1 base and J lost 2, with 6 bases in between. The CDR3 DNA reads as TGTGCCAGCAGCTTAGAAGGGGCTGGGGCCAACGTCCTGACTTTC. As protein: CASSLEGAGANVLTF.

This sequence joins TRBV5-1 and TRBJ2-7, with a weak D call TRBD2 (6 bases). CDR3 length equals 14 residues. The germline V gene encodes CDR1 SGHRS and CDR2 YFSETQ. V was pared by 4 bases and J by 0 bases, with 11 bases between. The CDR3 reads CASSPEGLSYEQYF. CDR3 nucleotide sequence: TGCGCCAGCAGCCCGGAGGGGCTCTCCTACGAGCAGTACTTC.

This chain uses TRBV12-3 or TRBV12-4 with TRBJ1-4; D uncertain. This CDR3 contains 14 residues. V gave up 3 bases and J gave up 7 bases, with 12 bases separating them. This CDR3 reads CASSLAGEPEKLFF. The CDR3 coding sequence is TGTGCCAGCAGTTTGGCAGGAGAACCTGAAAAACTGTTTTTT.

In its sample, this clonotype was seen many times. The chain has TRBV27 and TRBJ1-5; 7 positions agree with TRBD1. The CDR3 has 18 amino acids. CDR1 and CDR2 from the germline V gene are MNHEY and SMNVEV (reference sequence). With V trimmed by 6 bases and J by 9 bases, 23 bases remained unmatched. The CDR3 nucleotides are TGTGCCAGCAGCCAAGCCGGGACAGCGCTATCTCAAGGGGGGCCCCAGCATTTT. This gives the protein CASSQAGTALSQGGPQHF.

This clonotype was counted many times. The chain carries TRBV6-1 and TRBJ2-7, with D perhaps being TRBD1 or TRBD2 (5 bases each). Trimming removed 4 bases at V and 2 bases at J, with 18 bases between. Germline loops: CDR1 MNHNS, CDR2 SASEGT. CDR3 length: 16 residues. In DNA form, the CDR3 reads TGTGCCAGCAGTGTGGGACCATTGGATGGGGCCTACGAGCAGTACTTC. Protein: CASSVGPLDGAYEQYF.

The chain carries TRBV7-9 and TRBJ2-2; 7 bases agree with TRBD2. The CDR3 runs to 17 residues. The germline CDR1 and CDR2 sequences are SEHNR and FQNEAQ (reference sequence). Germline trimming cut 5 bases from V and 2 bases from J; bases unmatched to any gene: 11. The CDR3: CASSRWRLADNTGELFF. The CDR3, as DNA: TGTGCCAGCAGCCGATGGCGGCTAGCGGATAACACCGGGGAGCTGTTTTTT.

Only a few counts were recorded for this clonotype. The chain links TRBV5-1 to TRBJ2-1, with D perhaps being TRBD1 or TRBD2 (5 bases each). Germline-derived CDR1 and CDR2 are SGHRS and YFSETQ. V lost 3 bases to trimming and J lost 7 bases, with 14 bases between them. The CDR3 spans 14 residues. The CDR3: CASSSTGTGNEQFF. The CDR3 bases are TGCGCCAGCAGCTCCACCGGGACCGGGAATGAGCAGTTCTTC.

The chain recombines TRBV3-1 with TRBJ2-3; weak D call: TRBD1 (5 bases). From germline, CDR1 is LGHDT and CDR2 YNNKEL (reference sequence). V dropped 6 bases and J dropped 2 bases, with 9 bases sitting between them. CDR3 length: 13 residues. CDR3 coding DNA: TGTGCCAGCAGTCAGACAGACACAGATACGCAGTATTTT. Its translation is CASSQTDTDTQYF.

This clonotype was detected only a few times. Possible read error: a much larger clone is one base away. The CDR3 region is CASSLRWGIGQENQYF. For the CDR3, the DNA is TGTGCCAGCAGTCTACGATGGGGTATTGGACAAGAGAACCAGTACTTC. The rearrangement uses TRBV12-3 or TRBV12-4 and TRBJ2-5; D might be TRBD1 (5 bases). This CDR3 comprises 16 residues.

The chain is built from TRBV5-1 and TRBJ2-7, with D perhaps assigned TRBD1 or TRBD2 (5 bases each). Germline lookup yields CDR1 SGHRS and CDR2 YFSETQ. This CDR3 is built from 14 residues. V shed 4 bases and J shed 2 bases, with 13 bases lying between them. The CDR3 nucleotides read TGCGCCAGCAGCCGGGACGCCCGACCCTACGAGCAGTACTTC. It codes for CASSRDARPYEQYF. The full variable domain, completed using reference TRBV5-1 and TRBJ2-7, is KAGVTQTPRYLIKTRGQQVTLSCSPISGHRSVSWYQQTPGQGLQFLFEYFSETQRNKGNFPGRFSGRQFSNSRSEMNVSTLELGDSALYLCASSRDARPYEQYFGPGTRLTVT.

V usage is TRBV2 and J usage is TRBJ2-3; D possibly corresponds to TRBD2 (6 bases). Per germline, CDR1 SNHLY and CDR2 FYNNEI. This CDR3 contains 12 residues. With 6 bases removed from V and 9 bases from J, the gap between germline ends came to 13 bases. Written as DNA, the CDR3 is TGTGCCAGCAGCGACCTGGCGGGGACGCAGTATTTT. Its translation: CASSDLAGTQYF.

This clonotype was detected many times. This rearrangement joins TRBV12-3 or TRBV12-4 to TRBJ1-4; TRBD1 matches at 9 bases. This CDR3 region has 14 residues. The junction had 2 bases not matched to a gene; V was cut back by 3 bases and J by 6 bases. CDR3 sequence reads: CASSFGTGYEKLFF. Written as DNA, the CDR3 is TGTGCCAGCAGTTTTGGGACAGGGTATGAAAAACTGTTTTTT.

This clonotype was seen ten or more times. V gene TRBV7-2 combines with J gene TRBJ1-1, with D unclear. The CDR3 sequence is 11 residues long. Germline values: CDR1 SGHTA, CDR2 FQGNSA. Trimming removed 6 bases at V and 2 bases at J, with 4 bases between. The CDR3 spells CASRLNTEAFF. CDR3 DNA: TGTGCCAGCAGGTTAAACACTGAAGCTTTCTTT.

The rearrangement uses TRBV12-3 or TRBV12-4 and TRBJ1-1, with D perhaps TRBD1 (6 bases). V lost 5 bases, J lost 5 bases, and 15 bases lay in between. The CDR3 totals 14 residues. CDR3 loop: CASSPGQFRTEAFF. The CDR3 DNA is TGTGCCAGCAGTCCCGGACAGTTCCGTACTGAAGCTTTCTTT.

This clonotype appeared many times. In DNA form, the CDR3 reads TGTGCCAGCAGCTTAGGGATCTATAATTCACCCCTCCACTTT. Translation: CASSLGIYNSPLHF. The chain employs TRBV5-6 and TRBJ1-6, with unresolved D. Trimming pared 2 bases from V and 3 bases from J, leaving 6 bases between. The CDR3 loop spans 14 amino acids. Germline V lookup: CDR1 SGHDT, CDR2 YYEEEE.

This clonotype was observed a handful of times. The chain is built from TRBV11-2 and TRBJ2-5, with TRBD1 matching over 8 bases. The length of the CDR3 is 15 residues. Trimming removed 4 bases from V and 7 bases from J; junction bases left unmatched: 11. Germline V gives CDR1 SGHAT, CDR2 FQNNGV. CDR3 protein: CASSWGQVDLWTQYF. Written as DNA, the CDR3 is TGTGCCAGCAGCTGGGGACAGGTAGACTTATGGACCCAGTACTTC.

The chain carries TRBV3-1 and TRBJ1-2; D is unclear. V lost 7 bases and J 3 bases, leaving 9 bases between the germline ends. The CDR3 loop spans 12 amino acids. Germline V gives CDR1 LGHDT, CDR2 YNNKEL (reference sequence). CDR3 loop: CASTGQDYGYTF. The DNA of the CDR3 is TGTGCCAGCACGGGCCAGGACTATGGCTACACCTTC.